This T cell receptor (beta chain) was identified in a study of glioma-infiltrating T cells after dendritic cell vaccination (dated by TCRdb to the mid-2010s). Study-wide context: The cohort comprised approximately 15 glioblastoma patients from Phase I and II dendritic cell vaccination trials, 9 newly diagnosed and 6 with recurrent disease. Deep sequencing of TCR beta CDR3 regions was used to quantify tumor-infiltrating lymphocyte content and compare tumor and blood repertoires in dendritic cell-vaccinated glioblastoma patients. Between 2003 and 2012, patients were given autologous tumor lysate-pulsed dendritic cell vaccination. Survival after dendritic cell vaccination was correlated with TCR sequencing metrics, including TIL content and tumor-blood repertoire overlap. Patients received three intradermal dendritic cell vaccine injections at biweekly intervals in the arm below the axilla. To make the vaccine, monocyte-derived dendritic cells were cultured for 7 to 8 days with IL-4 and GM-CSF and then pulsed overnight with autologous tumor lysate.

The investigation overall reported the following: TCR clonality showed no direct relationship with survival, which suggests that a diverse polyclonal response may matter. After dendritic cell vaccination, a higher estimated pretreatment TIL content predicted longer time to progression and overall survival. The three-group TCR overlap response model was characterized as speculative, and prospective validation of the model was stated to be required. The cohort was small and heterogeneous, only a few patients had full blood and tumor sets, and even fewer had initial-recurrent tumor pairs.

Of note for this clone: Its antigen has not been determined. No base-level quality is on record; no much larger clone is a single base apart.

This sample's time point label indicates: after dendritic cell vaccination, including at tumor progression/relapse. Selection of patients required sufficient residual fresh-frozen tumor tissue and over two years of available survival data. An isocitrate dehydrogenase mutation was not carried by any of the glioblastoma patients, although molecular status was otherwise variable. PBMC were collected before vaccination, two weeks after the third vaccination, and at tumor progression if tumor progression occurred. The Qiagen DNeasy Blood extraction Kit was used for extraction of genomic DNA. The CDR3 contains 17 residues, cysteine and phenylalanine counted. Only the CDR3 DNA stays, 51 bases, in frame from base 1. CDR1 and CDR2 were assigned from the germline V gene as SGHRS and YFSETQ. V is clipped by 7 bases and J by 1 base, and the sequence between their germline boundaries is 23 bases long. The immunoSEQ assay amplified TCRB CDR3 regions from 2 micrograms of genomic DNA, or from all available DNA when less than that amount was available. Multiplex PCR used 60 forward primers for TCR V beta segments and 13 reverse primers for J beta segments. To estimate the number of reads per starting template, synthetic control templates were added to each sample at limiting dilution. The Illumina HiSeq System generated 87 bp sequencing reads. As for the authors' bioinformatics: PCR and sequencing errors were removed by a nearest neighbor algorithm that merged closely related sequences. TCR overlap was measured as the percentage of unique tumor TCR beta sequences also present in the same patient's peripheral blood. Here the immuneACCESS table is served through TCRdb, limited to in-frame sequences with V and J called. Missing clones are a known gap in these copies; in checked studies unresolved V genes cover under half, and the rest lacks a known reason. The V and J calls and clone size are taken from that table; D and trimming were inferred from the DNA. The sample has about 76,000 clones on record, roughly 84% of them singletons. The ten largest account for approximately 2.4% of the sample.

This sequence originates from a human donor with glioblastoma. Sequencing was performed on blood, taken after dendritic cell vaccination. The chain is encoded by TRBV5-1 joined to TRBJ1-1; TRBD1 is possibly the D segment (5 matching bases). This receptor has the CDR3 CASQVGNRWIQNTEAFF. The DNA reads TGCGCCAGCCAAGTTGGGAACAGGTGGATACAGAACACTGAAGCTTTCTTT.